The 21 T cell receptor beta chains presented below share a single source sample, sequenced in a study of cytomegalovirus exposure and HLA in healthy donors. It was with 60 Vbeta and 13 Jbeta primers that the PCR ran. Method: immunoSEQ multiplex PCR; TCRdb's copy keeps in-frame clones and lacks some. Counted here are tens of thousands of clones, nearly 80% occurring once; the ten biggest clones make up 4.5% to 5.5%. The sequencing input was PBMCs. Source of these receptors: a woman in her 40s in good health and CMV-seropositive.

V and J are TRBV27 and TRBJ2-3; 13 bases are a match to TRBD2. The CDR3 runs 22 residues. CDR1 is MNHEY, CDR2 SMNVEV, per germline (reference sequence). Trimming at V came to 3 bases and at J to 6 bases, leaving 24 bases not matched to a gene. For the CDR3, the DNA is TGTGCCAGCAGTTTCGTCCGATACAGGGGGGGGACTAGCGGGACGGGCCGGGATACGCAGTATTTT. It yields the protein CASSFVRYRGGTSGTGRDTQYF.

V gene TRBV21-1 combines with J gene TRBJ2-6; the table's D gene call, TRBD2, was not cross checked with the DNA. TRBV21-1 is designated a pseudogene. This CDR3 comprises 20 residues. CDR3 amino acids: CASSEKRWEGWVSGANVLTF. The CDR3 DNA reads TGTGCCAGCAGCGAAAAAAGATGGGAGGGGTGGGTCTCTGGGGCCAACGTCCTGACTTTC.

The genes are TRBV6-4 and TRBJ1-2; 9 bases match TRBD1. The germline V gene has CDR1 MRHNA and CDR2 SNTAGT. There are 13 residues in the CDR3. V was pared by 0 bases and J by 8 bases, with 1 base of the junction left unmatched. CDR3 bases: TGTGCCAGCAGTGACTCGACAGGGGGAGGCTACACCTTC. It translates to CASSDSTGGGYTF.

The chain is built from TRBV5-4 and TRBJ1-2, with D unclear. The CDR3 loop spans 15 amino acids. The V gene's germline CDR1 is SGHNT and CDR2 YYREEE (reference sequence). Trimming cost V 2 bases and J 3 bases, with 14 bases left between them. For the CDR3, the DNA is TGTGCCAGCAGCTTCTCCGGGAATCAGCACTATGGCTACACCTTC. Translating gives CASSFSGNQHYGYTF.

The J gene is TRBJ2-3, the V gene TRBV5-6; 11 nucleotides match TRBD2. Germline-derived CDR1 and CDR2 are SGHDT and YYEEEE. V lost 0 bases to trimming and J lost 8 bases; unmatched junction nucleotides: 8. There are 16 residues in the CDR3. Here the CDR3 reads CASSLDLAGGRGTQYF. Here the CDR3 DNA reads TGTGCCAGCAGCTTGGACTTAGCGGGAGGGCGGGGTACGCAGTATTTT. Together with reference TRBV5-6 and TRBJ2-3, the CDR3 gives the full variable domain: DAGVTQSPTHLIKTRGQQVTLRCSPKSGHDTVSWYQQALGQGPQFIFQYYEEEERQRGNFPDRFSGHQFPNYSSELNVNALLLGDSALYLCASSLDLAGGRGTQYFGPGTRLTVL.

The chain couples TRBV7-2 to TRBJ1-1; D remains unclear. This CDR3 has 13 residues. The ends were cut back, 3 bases at V and 6 bases at J, with 11 bases in the middle. Germline CDR1 reads SGHTA; CDR2 reads FQGNSA. CDR3 protein: CASSFILIAEAFF. In DNA, the CDR3 is TGTGCCAGCAGCTTTATCCTTATAGCTGAAGCTTTCTTT.

Here the CDR3 reads CASSLRLKETQYF. DNA for the CDR3: TGTGCCAGCAGCTTGAGGTTAAAGGAGACCCAGTACTTC. This chain links TRBV7-6 with TRBJ2-5, with D hard to call. Germline loops: CDR1 SGHVS, CDR2 FNYEAQ. CDR3 size: 13 residues. V lost 3 bases and J 5 bases, leaving 10 bases between the germline ends.

The J gene is TRBJ1-1, the V gene TRBV19; a possible D gene is TRBD1 (5 bases). The CDR3 is 14 residues long. The germline V and J ends were trimmed by 0 bases and 6 bases, with 11 bases remaining between them. Germline V CDR1 and CDR2: LNHDA, SQIVND (reference sequence). The CDR3 DNA sequence: TGTGCCAGTAGTATAGAGGGGCGAGGCGCTGAAGCTTTCTTT. Translating it yields CASSIEGRGAEAFF. The variable domain in full, with the rest retrieved from reference TRBV19 and TRBJ1-1, is DGGITQSPKYLFRKEGQNVTLSCEQNLNHDAMYWYRQDPGQGLRLIYYSQIVNDFQKGDIAEGYSVSREKKESFPLTVTSAQKNPTAFYLCASSIEGRGAEAFFGQGTRLTVV.

In this sample, this clone turned up once. The V gene is TRBV11-3, the J gene TRBJ2-2; D is undetermined. Trimming took 3 bases from V and 7 from J, leaving 12 bases between them. In germline, CDR1 is SGHNT, CDR2 YENEEA. The CDR3 runs to 14 residues. CDR3 nucleotides: TGTGCCAGCAGCTTGACACTCTTGGGCGGGGAGCTGTTTTTT. Translated: CASSLTLLGGELFF.

This chain joins TRBV6-5 and TRBJ1-6; unclear D gene. The V and J ends lost 7 bases and 10 bases respectively, with 17 bases between them. CDR3 length: 14 residues. Looked up from germline, CDR1 is MNHEY and CDR2 is SVGAGI. The CDR3 nucleotides are TGTGCCAGCACCATGGGGAGGGTTGGCTCACCCCTCCACTTT. This encodes CASTMGRVGSPLHF.

The V call is TRBV7-2, the J call TRBJ2-5, with D possibly matching TRBD1 (5 bases). The CDR3 length is 13 residues. V lost 3 bases to trimming and J lost 1 base, with 6 bases between them. Germline V gene data show CDR1 as SGHTA and CDR2 as FQGNSA. Written as DNA, the CDR3 is TGTGCCAGCAGCTTGCAGGGCCAAGAGACCCAGTACTTC. Translated: CASSLQGQETQYF.

The chain links TRBV7-6 to TRBJ2-2; 13 bases fit TRBD2. Germline CDR1 reads SGHVS; CDR2 reads FNYEAQ. The CDR3 covers 20 residues. V gave up 5 bases and J gave up 6 bases; unmatched junction bases: 18. The CDR3, as DNA: TGTGCCAGCAGCCCCGCCCTTGGCGGACTAGCGGGAGTTCGGGCCGGGGAGCTGTTTTTT. It encodes CASSPALGGLAGVRAGELFF.

The chain employs TRBV4-2 and TRBJ2-3, with 7 bases matching TRBD2. V lost 2 bases and J lost 5; bases outside the gene matches: 7. Per the germline V gene, CDR1 is LGHNA and CDR2 is YNFKEQ. The CDR3 has 15 residues. Written as DNA, the CDR3 is TGTGCCAGCAGCCAACTGTTAGCGGGCCGAGATACGCAGTATTTT. This translates into CASSQLLAGRDTQYF.

This clone was counted between two and nine times. This rearrangement joins TRBV7-8 to TRBJ2-7; maybe TRBD1 (6 bases). Trimming shortened V by 5 bases and J by 3 bases, and 17 bases separated the two germline ends. CDR1 is SGHVS, CDR2 FQNEAQ, per germline. CDR3 size: 15 residues. The DNA of the CDR3 is TGTGCCAGCAGCGTATCGATAGGACAGAGCTACGAGCAGTACTTC. It is translated as CASSVSIGQSYEQYF.

The genes are TRBV2 and TRBJ2-2; TRBD1 might be the D (6 bases). Germline V lookup: CDR1 SNHLY, CDR2 FYNNEI. The CDR3 covers 15 residues. V lost 4 bases to trimming and J lost 5 bases, with 14 bases between them. The CDR3 nucleotides read TGTGCCAGCAGTGCGGCGCCAGGGGCTACCGGGGAGCTGTTTTTT. Its protein is CASSAAPGATGELFF.

The V and J genes are TRBV9 and TRBJ2-1; D might be TRBD2 (6 bases). Trimming removed 3 bases at V and 4 bases at J, with 14 bases between. Germline lookup yields CDR1 SGDLS and CDR2 YYNGEE. The CDR3 is made up of 15 amino acids. This CDR3 is CASSATGEGYNEQFF. CDR3 sequence (DNA): TGTGCCAGCAGCGCGACGGGAGAGGGGTACAATGAGCAGTTCTTC.

This clone has a single count. The V gene is TRBV10-3, the J gene TRBJ2-1, with a possible D match to TRBD2 (6 bases). V was shortened by 2 bases and J by 0 bases, with 8 bases between the two germline ends. The length of the CDR3 is 15 residues. CDR1 is ENHRY and CDR2 is SYGVKD in the germline V gene. As DNA, the CDR3 is TGTGCCATCAGTGAGATCGGGAGCTCCTACAATGAGCAGTTCTTC. This translates into CAISEIGSSYNEQFF.

This rearrangement joins TRBV9 to TRBJ2-1, with D possibly being TRBD1 (6 bases). The V gene lost 5 bases and the J gene lost 4 bases, with 13 bases spanning the gap. The CDR3 has 14 residues. Germline V gene sequence: CDR1 SGDLS, CDR2 YYNGEE. Written as DNA, the CDR3 is TGTGCCAGCAGTAGCCAGGGGCTGTACAATGAGCAGTTCTTC. It codes for CASSSQGLYNEQFF.

CDR3 protein: CSVDGDWETQYF. The CDR3 DNA is TGCAGCGTTGACGGTGATTGGGAGACCCAGTACTTC. The chain couples TRBV29-1 to TRBJ2-5; D is uncertain. Germline CDR1 reads SQVTM; CDR2 reads ANQGSEA. V lost 3 bases, J lost 5 bases, and 10 bases lay in between. CDR3 length: 12 amino acids. The full variable domain, its missing parts supplied by reference TRBV29-1 and TRBJ2-5, is SAVISQKPSRDICQRGTSLTIQCQVDSQVTMMFWYRQQPGQSLTLIATANQGSEATYESGFVIDKFPISRPNLTFSTLTVSNMSPEDSSIYLCSVDGDWETQYFGPGTRLLVL.

This clone was counted once. This chain's CDR3 is CAIISGASTTQYF. The CDR3 coding sequence is TGTGCCATCATAAGCGGGGCGTCCACGACCCAGTACTTC. V usage is TRBV2 and J usage is TRBJ2-5, with 7 bases identical to TRBD2. The CDR3 length is 13 residues. Germline V lookup: CDR1 SNHLY, CDR2 FYNNEI. With 10 bases clipped from V and 7 bases from J, the junction kept 12 bases outside the gene matches. The whole variable domain, remainder taken from reference TRBV2 and TRBJ2-5, is EPEVTQTPSHQVTQMGQEVILRCVPISNHLYFYWYRQILGQKVEFLVSFYNNEISEKSEIFDDQFSVERPDGSNFTLKIRSTKLEDSAMYFCAIISGASTTQYFGPGTRLLVL.

This chain links TRBV5-5 with TRBJ2-1; 10 bases match TRBD2. The germline V gene has CDR1 SGHKS and CDR2 YYEKEE (reference sequence). The CDR3 covers 15 residues. Trimming at V came to 6 bases and at J to 7 bases, leaving 10 bases not matched to a gene. CDR3 region: CASTNLAGVSNEQFF. For the CDR3, the DNA is TGTGCCAGCACCAATCTAGCGGGAGTAAGTAATGAGCAGTTCTTC.